Following are 18 T cell receptor beta chains from one sample sequenced in a study of OX40 agonist ivuxolimab in advanced cancers. TCRdb keeps only in-frame clones here, not all; method: immunoSEQ multiplex PCR. The sample carries fewer than 95,000 clones, about 93% recorded once. The sample was CD4+ or CD8+ T cells sorted from blood, taken in a trial of the OX40 agonist ivuxolimab. All receptors come from an adult with an advanced solid tumor such as melanoma, head and neck, liver or kidney cancer.

This rearrangement joins TRBV18 to TRBJ2-5; D unclear. Germline values: CDR1 KGHSH, CDR2 LQKENI. The V end was cut by 3 bases, the J end by 5 bases, with 16 bases between. This CDR3 contains 15 residues. CDR3 coding DNA: TGTGCCAGCTCACCGTCGGGCCCCCCGGAGGAGACCCAGTACTTC. Protein: CASSPSGPPEETQYF.

This chain links TRBV5-1 with TRBJ2-5; 8 positions match TRBD2. CDR3 length: 15 amino acids. V lost 4 bases and J lost 5; bases outside the gene matches: 10. The germline gives CDR1 SGHRS, CDR2 YFSETQ. The CDR3 nucleotides read TGCGCCAGCAGCCCGCCCACGGGGGGGGGTGAGACCCAGTACTTC. Translated: CASSPPTGGGETQYF.

The chain links TRBV28 to TRBJ1-1, with D unresolved. CDR1 MDHEN and CDR2 SYDVKM come from the germline V gene. The V gene lost 4 bases and the J gene lost 4 bases, with 13 bases spanning the gap. This CDR3 contains 14 residues. Written as DNA, the CDR3 is TGTGCCAGCAGTTCACCAATGACCCGCACTGAAGCTTTCTTT. Translated: CASSSPMTRTEAFF.

The J gene is TRBJ1-3, the V gene TRBV7-2; a possible D gene is TRBD1 (6 bases). CDR1 is SGHTA, CDR2 FQGNSA, per germline. With 5 bases removed from V and 4 bases from J, the gap between germline ends came to 21 bases. The CDR3 sequence is 17 residues long. CDR3 protein: CASSLTGLGTGGNTIYF. For the CDR3, the DNA is TGTGCCAGCAGCCTCACAGGGTTGGGAACAGGGGGAAACACCATATATTTT.

The chain employs TRBV7-3 and TRBJ2-5, with 7 bases identical to TRBD2. Germline V lookup: CDR1 SGHTA, CDR2 FQGTGA. The CDR3 consists of 13 residues. The trim removed 5 bases at V and 3 bases at J, leaving 3 bases unmatched. The CDR3 sequence: CASSRGGEETQYF. The CDR3 nucleotides are TGTGCCAGCAGCCGCGGGGGTGAAGAGACCCAGTACTTC.

This clone was observed a few times. The chain couples TRBV6-1 to TRBJ1-2; no reliable D call. CDR3 length: 14 residues. Deletions cut 3 bases from V and 8 bases from J, with 16 bases between. Germline V CDR1 and CDR2: MNHNS, SASEGT. For the CDR3, the DNA is TGTGCCAGCAGTGAGAGTGGTCTTAGCCAAGGCTACACCTTC. Protein: CASSESGLSQGYTF.

The chain recombines TRBV7-6 with TRBJ1-1; D might be TRBD1 (6 bases). V was clipped by 3 bases and J by 4 bases, with 12 bases between them. Looked up from germline, CDR1 is SGHVS and CDR2 is FNYEAQ. The CDR3 totals 14 residues. The CDR3 sequence: CASSLAGTSTEAFF. In DNA form, the CDR3 reads TGTGCCAGCAGCTTGGCCGGGACAAGCACTGAAGCTTTCTTT.

The chain links TRBV4-1 to TRBJ1-4, with D perhaps matching TRBD1 (5 bases). V was cut by 0 bases and J by 4 bases, with 15 bases left in between. The CDR3 is 17 amino acids. Germline V gene data show CDR1 as MGHRA and CDR2 as YSYEKL. The CDR3 spells CASSQEVRGFNNEKLFF. The CDR3, as DNA: TGCGCCAGCAGCCAAGAGGTGAGGGGCTTCAATAATGAAAAACTGTTTTTT.

The chain carries TRBV7-8 and TRBJ2-1, with D uncertain. The CDR3 contains 14 residues. V lost 5 bases and J lost 7, with 15 bases in between. Germline V gene data show CDR1 as SGHVS and CDR2 as FQNEAQ. CDR3: CASSVTRRANEQFF. The DNA for the CDR3 is TGTGCCAGCAGCGTGACCCGAAGAGCGAATGAGCAGTTCTTC.

The chain is built from TRBV7-9 and TRBJ2-7, with TRBD2 matching 7 bases. J lost 5 bases, V lost 5 bases, and 12 bases had no gene match. The CDR3 contains 15 residues. From germline, CDR1 is SEHNR and CDR2 FQNEAQ (reference sequence). The CDR3 DNA reads as TGTGCCAGCAGCCCCCCGGGGAGCGGGACTAACGAGCAGTACTTC. Translated: CASSPPGSGTNEQYF.

This clone was seen a few times. The chain recombines TRBV29-1 with TRBJ2-1; 10 nucleotides match TRBD1. CDR1 SQVTM and CDR2 ANQGSEA come from the germline V gene. The CDR3 consists of 14 residues. After removal of 5 bases from V and 4 bases from J, the junction contained 5 bases not matched to a gene. CDR3 coding DNA: TGCAGCGTTTTCAGACAGGGGGCTTACAATGAGCAGTTCTTC. It is translated as CSVFRQGAYNEQFF.

V is TRBV9 and J is TRBJ2-5; TRBD1 matches at 9 bases. J lost 5 bases, V lost 2 bases, and 7 bases had no gene match. The CDR3 is 15 residues long. Germline loops: CDR1 SGDLS, CDR2 YYNGEE. CDR3 residues: CASSVRDREWETQYF. CDR3 DNA: TGTGCCAGCAGCGTTAGGGACAGGGAATGGGAGACCCAGTACTTC.

This chain uses TRBV19 with TRBJ2-2, with D hard to call. From germline, CDR1 is LNHDA and CDR2 SQIVND (reference sequence). Trimming took off 3 bases at V and 9 bases at J, with 8 bases between the two ends. There are 12 residues in the CDR3. CDR3 in DNA: TGTGCCAGTAGTATTGTCAGAAGGGAGCTGTTTTTT. Protein product: CASSIVRRELFF.

J is TRBJ1-1 and V is TRBV6-6; D remains unclear. Trimming took 4 bases from V and 5 from J, leaving 11 bases between them. The length of the CDR3 is 13 residues. Germline CDR1 is MNHNY and CDR2 is SVGAGI (reference sequence). The CDR3 DNA follows: TGTGCCAGCAGTTCAAGGGCCAAAACTGAAGCTTTCTTT. This codes for CASSSRAKTEAFF.

This chain connects TRBV10-3 to TRBJ2-1; 10 positions match TRBD1. Germline V gene sequence: CDR1 ENHRY, CDR2 SYGVKD. Trimming at V came to 6 bases and at J to 9 bases, leaving 8 bases not matched to a gene. This CDR3 is 14 amino acids long. CDR3 amino acids: CAISGTGVWGEQFF. The CDR3 DNA sequence: TGTGCCATCAGCGGGACAGGGGTGTGGGGTGAGCAGTTCTTC.

The V call is TRBV19, the J call TRBJ2-7; D is possibly TRBD1 (6 bases). Germline CDR1 and CDR2: LNHDA and SQIVND (reference sequence). Trimming took 4 bases from V and 2 from J, leaving 12 bases between them. CDR3 length equals 14 residues. The CDR3 DNA is TGTGCCAGTAGTAGGGCCAGGGGCCCCTACGAGCAGTACTTC. This translates into CASSRARGPYEQYF.

The chain couples TRBV4-2 to TRBJ2-2; 9 bases agree with TRBD2. The V and J ends lost 4 bases and 6 bases, in that order; junction bases with no gene match: 6. The CDR3 length is 15 residues. CDR1 and CDR2 from the germline V gene are LGHNA and YNFKEQ. This CDR3 is CASSLTSGFSGELFF. DNA of the CDR3: TGTGCCAGCAGCCTCACTAGCGGGTTCTCCGGGGAGCTGTTTTTT.

The V and J genes are TRBV14 and TRBJ2-7; 7 nucleotides line up with TRBD2. The CDR3 has 19 amino acids. J lost 0 bases, V lost 4 bases, and 18 bases had no gene match. Germline V gene data show CDR1 as SGHDN and CDR2 as FVKESK. In DNA, the CDR3 is TGTGCCAGCAGCCCCCCCCCGGGGTTTGGGGGAGGGAGCTCCTACGAGCAGTACTTC. Its protein product is CASSPPPGFGGGSSYEQYF.